This T cell receptor (beta chain) appears in the sequencing data of a study of response to subunit inactivated influenza vaccine. General study points: Every seasonal influenza vaccination brings in few new T cells, the authors suggested.

Germline V gives CDR1 LGHNA, CDR2 YSLEER. The CDR3 has 16 amino acids. The junction had 13 bases not matched to a gene; V was cut back by 3 bases and J by 9 bases. TCRdb reanalysed the RT-PCR reads using MiXCR and keeps one entry per CDR3 protein. The sample holds about 650,000 distinct CDR3 sequences, less than 15% seen once. A remark on this clonotype: Its target is unknown.

The rearrangement uses TRBV4-3 and TRBJ2-3, with TRBD1 matching over 9 bases. Sequenced material: PBMCs from blood, taken approximately 15 days before vaccination. The receptor comes from a man between 50 and 59 years old who received an inactivated influenza vaccine. CDR3 in DNA: TGCGCCAGCAGCCAGGTCCCGGGACAGGGTTCCGGGACGCAGTATTTT. Residues: CASSQVPGQGSGTQYF.